Listed below are T cell receptor beta chains from one sample, sequenced in a study of T-cell memory formation after mild COVID-19. TCRdb independently ran MiXCR on the 5' RACE reads; one entry per CDR3 protein. The sample has around 370,000 distinct CDR3 sequences, under 25% seen once. Source material: PBMCs or a T cell subset sorted from them (not recorded which). The receptors come from an adult woman who had mild COVID-19 (a few samples of this study predate the infection). Cell type and time point are not known. CDR3s include the opening cysteine and the closing phenylalanine or tryptophan. D genes are given only for firm matches. Clone size, where shown, is once, few, many, or a class for clones that have expanded.

j_call v_call clone_size d_call cdr3_nt cdr3_aa
TRBJ1-1 TRBV7-9 . . TGTGCCAGCAGCTTAGTTTGGACTGAAGCTTTCTTT CASSLVWTEAFF
TRBJ2-3 TRBV18 . TRBD2 TGTGCCAGCTCACCACGGTCTTTAGCGGGCAGCACAGATACGCAGTATTTT CASSPRSLAGSTDTQYF
TRBJ1-2 TRBV7-8 . . TGTGCCAGCAGCTTAGACGGGACGGGCTACACCTTC CASSLDGTGYTF
TRBJ2-7 TRBV12-3/TRBV12-4 . TRBD1 TGTGCCAGCAGTTTTACAGGGGTCCACTACGAGCAGTACTTC CASSFTGVHYEQYF
TRBJ1-2 TRBV6-1 . . TGTGCCAGCAGTAACGCCGGGGACTATGGCTACACCTTC CASSNAGDYGYTF
TRBJ2-1 TRBV4-3 many . TGCGCCAGCAGCCAAGAGGCACTAAATGAGCAGTTCTTC CASSQEALNEQFF
TRBJ2-7 TRBV5-1 many . TGCGCCAGCAGCTTGGTTACAGGGAACCCCTACGAGCAGTACTTC CASSLVTGNPYEQYF
TRBJ1-4 TRBV27 . TRBD1 TGTGCCAGCTCAAGGACAGGGGGCTCTTTACTCATCCGAGAGAAACTGTTTTTT CASSRTGGSLLIREKLFF
TRBJ2-1 TRBV12-3/TRBV12-4 . . TGTGCCAGCAGTTCGACTAGTTCATTCAATGAGCAGTTCTTC CASSSTSSFNEQFF
TRBJ2-2 TRBV27 many TRBD1 TGTGCCAGCTCCGAACCGGACAGGGCGAACACCGGGGAGCTGTTTTTT CASSEPDRANTGELFF
TRBJ1-1 TRBV12-3/TRBV12-4 . . TGTGCCAGCAGTTTTTTCCGCGGCGCTGAAGCTTTCTTT CASSFFRGAEAFF
TRBJ2-3 TRBV4-1 . TRBD2 TGCGCCAGCAGCCAAGCTCACGGGGGGGCCGCAGATACGCAGTATTTT CASSQAHGGAADTQYF
TRBJ2-6 TRBV14 few . TGTGCCAGCAGCCAAGGCGGATACTCTGGGGCCAACGTCCTGACTTTC CASSQGGYSGANVLTF
TRBJ1-2 TRBV29-1 . . TGCAGCGTCCTTGGGGGGGGCAGCTATGGCTACACCTTC CSVLGGGSYGYTF
TRBJ1-1 TRBV12-5 . . TGTGCTAGTGGACCGACCGGGGGGACTGAAGCTTTCTTT CASGPTGGTEAFF
TRBJ2-2 TRBV7-3 . . TGTGCCAGCAGCTTAGCGGGATTCGGTAACGCCGGGGAGCTGTTTTTT CASSLAGFGNAGELFF
TRBJ2-5 TRBV7-2 many . TGTGCCAGCAGCTGGAGGGGAGAGACCCAGTACTTC CASSWRGETQYF
TRBJ2-7 TRBV4-1 . TRBD2 TGCGCCAGCAGCCAAGATCCGGGACTAGCGGGCTCCTCCTACGAGCAGTACTTC CASSQDPGLAGSSYEQYF
TRBJ2-5 TRBV18 many . TGTGCCAGCTCACCCCGGGACACTGGCCAGCAGCCTTGGGAGACCCAGTACTTC CASSPRDTGQQPWETQYF
TRBJ2-7 TRBV15 . . TGTGCCACCAGCAGAGGGGGGAGTACGGACGAGCAGTACTTC CATSRGGSTDEQYF
TRBJ2-1 TRBV4-3 . TRBD2 TGCGCCAGCAGCCAAAGGGGAATCATGGGAGCGGGAGAATCCTACAATGAGCAGTTCTTC CASSQRGIMGAGESYNEQFF
TRBJ2-4 TRBV29-1 . . TGCAGCGTTGTATTTATAGGGATGAACATTCAGTACTTC CSVVFIGMNIQYF
TRBJ1-6 TRBV3-1 . . TGTGCCAGCAGCCCAGAACACCGGTCACCCCTCCACTTT CASSPEHRSPLHF
TRBJ2-2 TRBV3-1 . TRBD2 TGTGCCAGCAGCCCCCGGACTAGCGCCGGAGGGGAGGAGCTGTTTTTT CASSPRTSAGGEELFF
TRBJ2-7 TRBV29-1 . TRBD2 TGCAGCGTTGAAGTGAGAGCGGGAGGGGTCTACGAGCAGTACTTC CSVEVRAGGVYEQYF
TRBJ2-3 TRBV29-1 . . TGCAGCATTACAGGGTCCCGCTCAGGGGATACGCAGTATTTT CSITGSRSGDTQYF
TRBJ2-4 TRBV6-6 . . TGTGCCAGCAGTTACTCGGTGAACATTCAGTACTTC CASSYSVNIQYF
TRBJ1-2 TRBV24-1 once TRBD1 TGTGCCACCAGTGGACAGGGGGACGGCTACACCTTC CATSGQGDGYTF